The following is a T cell receptor (beta chain) sequence with its context. This clonotype was observed a few times. What this receptor recognizes is not known. Base qualities were left out, and no much larger clone turns up one base away. The CDR3 runs 14 amino acids, cysteine and phenylalanine included. Solely the CDR3 DNA is kept, with 42 bases framed from the first base. Compared with germline, V lacks 7 bases and J lacks 7 bases; bases without a gene match: 6. The sample was run on an Illumina HiSeq 2500. Quantitative 5'-RACE with molecular barcodes was used to prepare TCR beta libraries. On the authors' methods: A new computational method, built on a probabilistic model of VDJ rearrangement, was used to identify disease-linked TCR variants. TCRdb handled the public reads itself, with Q25 trimming in fastp and clone calling in MiXCR, and kept productive beta chains. Duplicate CDR3 protein sequences are folded into a single record with the most common DNA and genes. These V and J calls are TCRdb output, not the study's own analysis. This sample has under 850,000 distinct CDR3 sequences in its table, and about 20% of those were observed once. The ten most abundant clones make up approximately 18% of the sample.

This specimen comes from a study of CD8 T cells in ankylosing spondylitis (TCRdb year 2017). Background for the entire study: The study profiled T cell receptor beta repertoires in healthy donors and ankylosing spondylitis patients to find disease-linked TCR variants. The full study cohort comprised 25 or so ankylosing spondylitis patients and about 110 healthy donors. Peripheral blood was sampled, and synovial fluid was additionally collected from ankylosing spondylitis patients. What the work shows at the level of the full study, not this receptor alone: Some motif variants had previously been reported in the synovial fluid and blood of reactive arthritis patients, which suggests shared mechanisms of disease initiation. The disease-linked clones had a CD8+ phenotype and were found at relatively low frequencies in peripheral blood. According to the report, matched synovial fluid samples from ankylosing spondylitis patients were significantly enriched for the disease-linked clones. A TCR beta motif of about 8 highly homologous amino acid variants appeared characteristic of blood from ankylosing spondylitis patients.

What was sequenced was blood, either unsorted or a sorted T cell fraction (not recorded which). The source is a male donor with ankylosing spondylitis. The chain is assembled from TRBV12-3 or TRBV12-4 and TRBJ2-1; TRBD2 fits 11 bases in the junction. Read as DNA, the sequence is TGTGCCAGCACCGATAGCGGGGGGGCGAATGAGCAGTTCTTC. Its amino acids are CASTDSGGANEQFF.